The 18 T cell receptor beta chains below come from one sample, sequenced in a study of T cells in Graves' hyperthyroidism and ophthalmopathy (dated 2019 in TCRdb). Library preparation was by multiplex PCR. For sequencing, an Illumina HiSeq 2000 was employed. TCR beta CDR3 regions were amplified from RNA transcripts. A first-round RT-PCR of the TCR CDR3 used the HTBI primer set with the Qiagen OneStep RT-PCR kit. The public reads were reprocessed in TCRdb via fastp at Q25 and MiXCR, keeping in-frame beta chains. Identical CDR3 proteins give one entry, which carries the most common genes and DNA. The sample includes about 98,000 distinct CDR3 sequences, with around 37% observed a single time. The ten most abundant clones make up roughly 10% of the sample. Sequenced input: peripheral blood or thyroid tissue (not recorded which). The receptors were sampled from a woman in her twenties or thirties with Graves' hyperthyroidism.

The sample holds many counts of this clonotype. The J gene is TRBJ2-7, the V gene TRBV4-1, with D perhaps TRBD2 (5 bases). This CDR3 contains 15 residues. Germline loops: CDR1 MGHRA, CDR2 YSYEKL. Trimming removed 1 base at V and 2 bases at J, with 12 bases between. This CDR3 is CASSQVGTRPYEQYF. In nucleotides, the CDR3 is TGCGCCAGCAGCCAAGTGGGAACTAGACCCTACGAGCAGTACTTC.

This clonotype was observed many times. The J gene is TRBJ2-7, the V gene TRBV5-8; no clear D gene. CDR3 length: 13 amino acids. Looked up from germline, CDR1 is SGHTS and CDR2 is YDEGEE. Trimming left V 0 bases short and J 1 base short, with 5 bases between. The CDR3 bases are TGTGCCAGCAGCTTGGCTGTTTCCTACGAGCAGTACTTC. As protein: CASSLAVSYEQYF.

The CDR3 protein is CASSGSTEAFF. CDR3 sequence (DNA): TGTGCCAGCAGTGGAAGCACTGAAGCTTTCTTT. The V call is TRBV6-1, the J call TRBJ1-1; D is unresolved. This CDR3 spans 11 amino acids. Germline V gene lookup returns CDR1 MNHNS and CDR2 SASEGT. The V and J ends lost 4 bases and 4 bases respectively, with 4 bases between them.

This clonotype was picked up many times. The chain carries TRBV10-3 and TRBJ1-5, with D possibly TRBD1 on 6 matching bases. In germline, CDR1 is ENHRY, CDR2 SYGVKD. The CDR3 consists of 13 residues. V lost 6 bases and J lost 6, with 12 bases in between. The DNA of the CDR3 is TGTGCCATCAGGGACAGAAACGGTCAGCCCCAGCATTTT. Its protein product is CAIRDRNGQPQHF.

The chain employs TRBV2 and TRBJ2-5; 10 nucleotides align to TRBD2. The J segment lost 4 bases and the V segment lost 5 bases, leaving 4 bases of the junction unmatched. Germline V gives CDR1 SNHLY, CDR2 FYNNEI. The CDR3 runs 14 residues. Written as DNA, the CDR3 is TGTGCCAGCAGTAAGCGGGAGGGCCGAGAGACCCAGTACTTC. Its protein is CASSKREGRETQYF.

The chain has TRBV7-2 and TRBJ2-5, with D maybe TRBD2 (6 bases). V dropped 4 bases and J dropped 4 bases, with 13 bases sitting between them. The CDR3 runs to 14 residues. Germline V gene lookup returns CDR1 SGHTA and CDR2 FQGNSA. The CDR3 DNA is TGTGCCAGCAGCTGGGTGGGAGGAGGAGAGACCCAGTACTTC. It codes for CASSWVGGGETQYF.

This clonotype was seen many times. The chain links TRBV28 to TRBJ1-2; D call uncertain. With 3 bases removed from V and 2 bases from J, the gap between germline ends came to 10 bases. The CDR3 extends over 14 amino acids. In germline, CDR1 is MDHEN, CDR2 SYDVKM. DNA for the CDR3: TGTGCCAGCAGTTTGATAGACTTGAACTATGGCTACACCTTC. Its translation is CASSLIDLNYGYTF.

This sequence joins TRBV20-1 and TRBJ2-7; 10 nucleotides agree with TRBD1. This CDR3 contains 14 residues. J gave up 4 bases and V 6 bases, and 9 bases lay outside the gene matches. Germline CDR1 and CDR2: DFQATT and SNEGSKA (reference sequence). This chain's CDR3 is CSATSGTGVYEQYF. The DNA of the CDR3 is TGCAGTGCCACTTCCGGGACAGGGGTTTACGAGCAGTACTTC.

There are many counts of this clonotype. The chain employs TRBV20-1 and TRBJ2-2; no definite D call. V was clipped by 6 bases and J by 3 bases, with 11 bases between them. This CDR3 region has 13 residues. The germline V gene encodes CDR1 DFQATT and CDR2 SNEGSKA (reference sequence). The CDR3: CSAPPPYTGELFF. The CDR3 region has the DNA TGCAGTGCCCCCCCCCCATACACCGGGGAGCTGTTTTTT.

This clonotype came up many times. The chain has TRBV20-1 and TRBJ1-3, with a weak D call TRBD1 (5 bases). V shed 5 bases and J shed 1 base, with 9 bases lying between them. The CDR3 extends over 13 amino acids. Per the germline V gene, CDR1 is DFQATT and CDR2 is SNEGSKA (reference sequence). DNA for the CDR3: TGCAGTGCTCAGCAGGGTTCTGGAAACACCATATATTTT. It codes for CSAQQGSGNTIYF.

V gene TRBV15 combines with J gene TRBJ2-5; possible D gene TRBD2, 5 bases. The CDR3 runs 12 residues. CDR1 is LNHNV and CDR2 is YYDKDF in the germline V gene (reference sequence). Trimming stripped 0 bases from V and 9 bases from J, with 8 bases between. The CDR3 DNA is TGTGCCACCAGCAGAGAGGAGGAGCCCCAGTACTTC. Its protein is CATSREEEPQYF.

This clonotype was detected many times. This chain uses TRBV20-1 with TRBJ2-5; 14 nucleotides align to TRBD2. Trimming cost V 6 bases and J 7 bases; bases outside gene matches: 13. Germline V lookup: CDR1 DFQATT, CDR2 SNEGSKA (reference sequence). The CDR3 contains 16 residues. The CDR3 DNA sequence: TGCAGTGCCCGAGCCGGGACTAGCGGGAGTTGGGGGACCCAGTACTTC. This sequence encodes CSARAGTSGSWGTQYF.

This clonotype was recorded at least ten times. The gene calls are TRBV12-3 or TRBV12-4 and TRBJ1-1, with D uncertain. Trimming removed 2 bases from V and 1 base from J, with 5 bases in between. This CDR3 region has 13 residues. CDR3 DNA: TGTGCCAGCAGTTTATGGGAGAACACTGAAGCTTTCTTT. Protein: CASSLWENTEAFF.

This clonotype has just a few counts. The chain uses TRBV13 and TRBJ1-1; no clear D gene. In germline, CDR1 is PRHDT, CDR2 FYEKMQ (reference sequence). The CDR3 contains 16 residues. V dropped 8 bases and J dropped 3 bases, with 22 bases sitting between them. The DNA of the CDR3 is TGTGCCAGCTCACCACTCCAGACCCCCGAGGACACTGAAGCTTTCTTT. It codes for CASSPLQTPEDTEAFF.

This clonotype has a count of ten or more. The chain recombines TRBV5-1 with TRBJ1-2; 8 bases map to TRBD1. J lost 3 bases, V lost 0 bases, and 4 bases had no gene match. The CDR3 is 15 residues long. Germline CDR1 reads SGHRS; CDR2 reads YFSETQ. The CDR3 protein is CASSLVGQGYYGYTF. Written as DNA, the CDR3 is TGCGCCAGCAGCTTGGTTGGACAGGGATACTATGGCTACACCTTC.

This chain connects TRBV10-3 to TRBJ1-6, with 8 bases fitting TRBD1. The CDR3 totals 13 residues. The germline V gene encodes CDR1 ENHRY and CDR2 SYGVKD. V was pared by 6 bases and J by 14 bases, with 9 bases of the junction left unmatched. The chain's CDR3 is CAISYGQGASLHF. CDR3 bases: TGTGCCATCAGCTACGGACAGGGAGCCTCCCTCCACTTT.

This clonotype is labeled as medium-sized. The chain is built from TRBV20-1 and TRBJ1-1, with D unclear. Trimming took 3 bases from V and 2 from J, leaving 13 bases between them. Per germline, CDR1 DFQATT and CDR2 SNEGSKA (reference sequence). This CDR3 has 14 amino acids. Here the CDR3 reads CSASQWTDNTEAFF. Here the CDR3 DNA reads TGCAGTGCTAGCCAATGGACGGATAACACTGAAGCTTTCTTT.

This clonotype was detected a few times. The CDR3 DNA is TGTGCCAGCAGTGAGGGTGGCGCCTACAATGAGCAGTTCTTC. This codes for CASSEGGAYNEQFF. The rearrangement joins TRBV2 to TRBJ2-1; D not certain. Germline V lookup: CDR1 SNHLY, CDR2 FYNNEI. The CDR3 is made up of 14 amino acids. With 3 bases removed from V and 2 bases from J, the gap between germline ends came to 8 bases.